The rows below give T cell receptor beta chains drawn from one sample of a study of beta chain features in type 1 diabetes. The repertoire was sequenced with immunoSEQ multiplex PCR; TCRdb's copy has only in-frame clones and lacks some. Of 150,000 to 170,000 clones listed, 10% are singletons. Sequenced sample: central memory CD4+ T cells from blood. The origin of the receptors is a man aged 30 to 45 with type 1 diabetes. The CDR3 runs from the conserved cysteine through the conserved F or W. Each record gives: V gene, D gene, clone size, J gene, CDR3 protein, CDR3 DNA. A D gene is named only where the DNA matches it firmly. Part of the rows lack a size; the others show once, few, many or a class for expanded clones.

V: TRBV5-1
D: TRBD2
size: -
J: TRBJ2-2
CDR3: CASSLGLAGGSGELFF
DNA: TGCGCCAGCAGCTTGGGACTAGCGGGAGGTTCCGGGGAGCTGTTTTTT

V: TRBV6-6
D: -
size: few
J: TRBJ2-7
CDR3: CASSYSMESYEQYF
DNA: TGTGCCAGCAGTTACTCGATGGAGTCCTACGAGCAGTACTTC

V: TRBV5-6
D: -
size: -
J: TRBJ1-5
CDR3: CASSPSGLQSNQPQHF
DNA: TGTGCCAGCAGCCCGTCGGGGTTGCAGAGCAATCAGCCCCAGCATTTT

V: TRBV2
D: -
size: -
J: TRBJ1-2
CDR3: CASSATDYGYTF
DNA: TGTGCCAGCAGTGCCACAGACTATGGCTACACCTTC

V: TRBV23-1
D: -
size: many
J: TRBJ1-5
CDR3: CASSQAGGNQPQHF
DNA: TGCGCCAGCAGTCAAGCCGGGGGCAATCAGCCCCAGCATTTT

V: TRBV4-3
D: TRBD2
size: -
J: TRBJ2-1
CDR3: CASSQGLWAGDYNEQFF
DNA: TGCGCCAGCAGCCAAGGTCTGTGGGCGGGAGACTACAATGAGCAGTTCTTC

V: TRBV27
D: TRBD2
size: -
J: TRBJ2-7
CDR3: CARQQGTSSAEQYF
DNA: TGTGCCAGGCAGCAGGGGACTAGTTCCGCCGAGCAGTACTTC

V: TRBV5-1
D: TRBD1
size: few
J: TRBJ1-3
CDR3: CASSFTGAGGNTIYF
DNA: TGCGCCAGCAGCTTCACAGGGGCAGGTGGAAACACCATATATTTT

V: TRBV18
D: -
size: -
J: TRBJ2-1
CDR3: CASSPRAAGNEQFF
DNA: TGTGCCAGCTCACCTAGAGCGGCGGGAAATGAGCAGTTCTTC

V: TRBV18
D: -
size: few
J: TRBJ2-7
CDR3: CASSSGQTPYEQYF
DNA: TGTGCCAGCTCATCTGGACAGACCCCCTACGAGCAGTACTTC

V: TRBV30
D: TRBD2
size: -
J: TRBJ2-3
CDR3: CAWRIAGGTDTQYF
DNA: TGTGCCTGGAGAATAGCGGGAGGCACAGATACGCAGTATTTT

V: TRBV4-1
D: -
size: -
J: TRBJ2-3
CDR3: CASSQGDSRDTQYF
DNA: TGCGCCAGCAGCCAAGGTGACTCAAGAGATACGCAGTATTTT

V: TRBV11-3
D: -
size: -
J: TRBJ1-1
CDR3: CASSFSVNTEAFF
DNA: TGTGCCAGCAGCTTCTCAGTGAACACTGAAGCTTTCTTT

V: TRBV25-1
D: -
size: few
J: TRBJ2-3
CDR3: CASSEWGSTTDTQYF
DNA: TGTGCCAGCAGTGAATGGGGCTCGACCACAGATACGCAGTATTTT

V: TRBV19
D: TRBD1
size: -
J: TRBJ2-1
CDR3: CASSTTGDNEQFF
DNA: TGTGCCAGTAGTACTACAGGGGACAATGAGCAGTTCTTC

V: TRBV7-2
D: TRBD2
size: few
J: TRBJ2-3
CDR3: CASSFKAGDADTQYF
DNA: TGTGCCAGCAGCTTCAAAGCGGGAGACGCCGATACGCAGTATTTT

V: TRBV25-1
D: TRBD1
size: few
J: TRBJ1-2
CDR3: CASSDSHRGTYGYTF
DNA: TGTGCCAGCAGTGATTCACACAGGGGGACATATGGCTACACCTTC

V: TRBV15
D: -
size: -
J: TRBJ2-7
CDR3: CATSRDQGGEQYF
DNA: TGTGCCACCAGCAGAGATCAAGGGGGCGAGCAGTACTTC

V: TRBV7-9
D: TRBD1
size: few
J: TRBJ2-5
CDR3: CASSRSWDRGHQETQYF
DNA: TGTGCCAGCAGCCGCAGCTGGGACAGGGGTCACCAAGAGACCCAGTACTTC

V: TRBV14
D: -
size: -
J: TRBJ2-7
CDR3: CASSPPGAYEQYF
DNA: TGTGCCAGCAGCCCCCCGGGAGCCTACGAGCAGTACTTC